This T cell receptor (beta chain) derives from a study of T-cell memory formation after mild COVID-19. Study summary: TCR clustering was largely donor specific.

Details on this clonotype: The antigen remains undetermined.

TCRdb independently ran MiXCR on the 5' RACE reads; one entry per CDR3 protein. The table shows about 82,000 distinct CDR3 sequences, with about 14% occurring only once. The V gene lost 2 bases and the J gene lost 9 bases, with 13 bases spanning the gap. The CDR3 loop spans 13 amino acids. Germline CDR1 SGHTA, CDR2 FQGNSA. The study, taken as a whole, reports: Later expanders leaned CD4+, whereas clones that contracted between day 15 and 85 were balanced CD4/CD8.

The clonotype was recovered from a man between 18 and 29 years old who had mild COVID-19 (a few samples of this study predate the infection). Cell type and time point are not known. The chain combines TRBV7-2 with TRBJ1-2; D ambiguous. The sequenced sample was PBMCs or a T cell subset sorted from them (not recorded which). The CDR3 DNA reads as TGTGCCAGCAGCTTATATGATTACATTAGCTACACCTTC. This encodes CASSLYDYISYTF.